One sample yielded the 2 T cell receptor beta chains listed below, sequenced in a study of blood T cell repertoires in COVID-19. Here immunoSEQ multiplex PCR was the method, and the copy in TCRdb shows in-frame clones only, minus some. The sample comprises about 150,000 clones, about four fifths of which are singletons, and 25% to 30% rests with the top ten. The sample taken for sequencing was peripheral blood. The receptors here all came from a woman aged 55 to 70 with acute or convalescent COVID-19.

J is TRBJ1-1 and V is TRBV7-8; D might be TRBD1 (6 bases). Per the germline V gene, CDR1 is SGHVS and CDR2 is FQNEAQ. CDR3 length: 13 amino acids. Trimming pared 4 bases from V and 7 bases from J, leaving 13 bases between. DNA of the CDR3: TGTGCCAGCAGCTCTATACAGGGAAATGAAGCTTTCTTT. Its protein product is CASSSIQGNEAFF.

V is TRBV7-9 and J is TRBJ1-3; D ambiguous. The CDR3 consists of 16 residues. Per germline, CDR1 SEHNR and CDR2 FQNEAQ (reference sequence). V lost 0 bases, J lost 0 bases, and 9 bases lay in between. The CDR3, as DNA: TGTGCCAGCAGCTTAGCGTACAGCAGCTCTGGAAACACCATATATTTT. It specifies CASSLAYSSSGNTIYF.